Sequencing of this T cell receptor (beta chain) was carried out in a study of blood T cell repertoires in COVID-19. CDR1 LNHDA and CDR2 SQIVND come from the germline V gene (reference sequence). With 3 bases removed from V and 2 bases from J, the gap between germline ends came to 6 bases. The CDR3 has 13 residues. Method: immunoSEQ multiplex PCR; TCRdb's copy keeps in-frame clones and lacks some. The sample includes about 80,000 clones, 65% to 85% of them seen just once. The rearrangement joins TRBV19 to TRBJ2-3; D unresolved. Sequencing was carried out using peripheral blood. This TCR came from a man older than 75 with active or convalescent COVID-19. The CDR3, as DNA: TGTGCCAGTAGTATCTCTCCCACAGATACGCAGTATTTT. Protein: CASSISPTDTQYF.